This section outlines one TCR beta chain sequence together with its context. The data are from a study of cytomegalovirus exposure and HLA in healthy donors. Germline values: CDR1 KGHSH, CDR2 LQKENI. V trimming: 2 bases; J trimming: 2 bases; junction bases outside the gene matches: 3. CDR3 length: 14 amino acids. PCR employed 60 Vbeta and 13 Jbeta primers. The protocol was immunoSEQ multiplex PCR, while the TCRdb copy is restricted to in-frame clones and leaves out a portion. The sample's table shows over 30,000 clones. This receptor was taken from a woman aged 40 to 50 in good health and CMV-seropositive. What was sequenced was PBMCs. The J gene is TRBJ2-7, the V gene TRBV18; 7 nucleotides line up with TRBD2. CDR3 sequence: CASSPVGGTYEQYF. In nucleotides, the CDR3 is TGTGCCAGCTCACCAGTGGGGGGGACCTACGAGCAGTACTTC.